The text below deals with one TCR beta chain. Its target is unknown. This record comes from a study of OX40 agonist ivuxolimab in advanced cancers. Whole-study context: In this cohort, patients received ivuxolimab, an agonistic anti-OX40 (CD134) antibody. Prior anti-PD-1, anti-PD-L1 or anti-CTLA-4 therapy was allowed; roughly 40% had some. Two cutaneous melanoma patients and one hepatocellular carcinoma patient, three in all, had partial responses. Study-wide results and limits: Among T cells, CD8+ cells averaged more expanded clones than CD4+ cells.

Repertoires were generated with immunoSEQ multiplex PCR, while TCRdb's copy carries only in-frame clones and drops some. The sample has some 19,000 clones, about two thirds seen once. This CDR3 is 16 amino acids long. Per germline, CDR1 SGHRS and CDR2 YFSETQ. The junction had 5 bases not matched to a gene; V was cut back by 1 base and J by 0 bases. The J gene is TRBJ2-7, the V gene TRBV5-1; 9 bases match TRBD2. The clonotype comes from an adult with an advanced solid tumor such as melanoma, head and neck, liver or kidney cancer. Sequences were derived from CD4+ or CD8+ T cells sorted from blood, sampled in a trial of the OX40 agonist ivuxolimab. The CDR3 DNA reads as TGCGCCAGCAGCTTGTTGGCGGGAGGGAGCTCCTACGAGCAGTACTTC. Its translation: CASSLLAGGSSYEQYF.